This T cell receptor beta chain is drawn from a study of a mutant IDH1 vaccine in newly diagnosed glioma. Study-wide background: Onset of vaccination occurred 4-6 weeks following radiotherapy alone, or with temozolomide cycles. The timing of visit V12 was week 35, and that of visit V13 was week 47. Every participant had undergone radiotherapy, temozolomide, or both before, and most underwent both.

Germline trimming cut 4 bases from V and 1 base from J; bases unmatched to any gene: 8. The CDR3 is 16 residues long. Germline V CDR1 and CDR2: LGHNA, YNFKEQ. Worth noting for this clone: Its matching antigen is unknown.

The sample's time point: week 47, end of study. Alongside topical imiquimod, each dose of vaccine comprised 300 ug of mutant IDH1 20-mer peptide. Weeks 1, 3, 5, 7, 11, 15, 19 and 23 were when patients received their eight vaccinations. Measured with immunoSEQ multiplex PCR; TCRdb has only the in-frame clones, and not every one. The sample has fewer than 85,000 clones, 80% to 90% seen once. This clonotype was sampled from a man in his forties or fifties with glioma. The sample here was PBMCs, taken from a glioma patient whose treatment included an IDH1 peptide vaccine. The gene calls are TRBV4-2 and TRBJ2-3, with 7 bases matching TRBD2. CDR3 loop: CASSRLERGRTDTQYF. The DNA of the CDR3 is TGTGCCAGCAGCCGACTCGAGCGGGGACGCACAGATACGCAGTATTTT.